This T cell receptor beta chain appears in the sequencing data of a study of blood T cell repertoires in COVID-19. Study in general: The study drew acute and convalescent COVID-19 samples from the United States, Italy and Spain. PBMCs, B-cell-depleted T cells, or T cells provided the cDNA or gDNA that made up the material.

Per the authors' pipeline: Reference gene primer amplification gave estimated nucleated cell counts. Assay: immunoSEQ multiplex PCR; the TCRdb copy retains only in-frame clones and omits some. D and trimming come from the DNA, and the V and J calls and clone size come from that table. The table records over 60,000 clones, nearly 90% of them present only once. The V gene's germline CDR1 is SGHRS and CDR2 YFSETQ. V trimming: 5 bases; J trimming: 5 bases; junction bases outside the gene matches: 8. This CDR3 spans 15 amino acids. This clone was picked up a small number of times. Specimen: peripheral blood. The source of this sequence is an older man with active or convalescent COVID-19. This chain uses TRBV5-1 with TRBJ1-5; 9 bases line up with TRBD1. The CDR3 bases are TGCGCCAGCAGAAGGGGGGACAGGGACGATCAGCCCCAGCATTTT. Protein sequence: CASRRGDRDDQPQHF. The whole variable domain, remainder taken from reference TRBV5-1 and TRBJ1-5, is KAGVTQTPRYLIKTRGQQVTLSCSPISGHRSVSWYQQTPGQGLQFLFEYFSETQRNKGNFPGRFSGRQFSNSRSEMNVSTLELGDSALYLCASRRGDRDDQPQHFGDGTRLSIL.